Each of the 9 T cell receptor beta chains below was sequenced from the same sample in a study of CD8 T cells in ankylosing spondylitis. Using its own MiXCR run on the 5' RACE reads, TCRdb lists one record per CDR3 protein. The table lists fewer than 50,000 distinct CDR3 sequences, approximately 9.9% of them singletons. Material: blood, either unsorted or a sorted T cell fraction (not recorded which). These receptors were taken from a male donor with ankylosing spondylitis or in good health (not recorded which).

This chain connects TRBV29-1 to TRBJ2-3, with D hard to call. Germline assignment: CDR1 SQVTM and CDR2 ANQGSEA. The germline V and J ends were trimmed by 7 bases and 0 bases, with 14 bases remaining between them. This CDR3 has 14 amino acids. CDR3 loop: CSGSQLESTDTQYF. CDR3 DNA: TGCAGCGGCTCACAGTTGGAGAGCACAGATACGCAGTATTTT.

This clonotype was seen many times. The chain has TRBV14 and TRBJ2-3; D is undetermined. The CDR3 totals 14 residues. V gave up 0 bases and J gave up 8 bases, with 12 bases separating them. Germline V gives CDR1 SGHDN, CDR2 FVKESK. This CDR3 is CASSQDSWAATQYF. CDR3 DNA: TGTGCCAGCAGCCAAGATTCGTGGGCGGCTACGCAGTATTTT.

This clonotype was recorded many times. The chain links TRBV5-1 to TRBJ2-3, with a possible D match to TRBD1 (6 bases). Trimming stripped 4 bases from V and 6 bases from J, with 21 bases between. Germline assignment: CDR1 SGHRS and CDR2 YFSETQ. The CDR3 runs to 16 residues. The DNA of the CDR3 is TGCGCCAGCAGCCGTTACGAGGGCAGGGGTATGGATACGCAGTATTTT. It encodes CASSRYEGRGMDTQYF.

This chain uses TRBV6-6 with TRBJ2-3; D is ambiguous. CDR3 size: 13 residues. CDR1 MNHNY and CDR2 SVGAGI come from the germline V gene (reference sequence). With 5 bases removed from V and 1 base from J, the gap between germline ends came to 7 bases. CDR3 residues: CASSPSGTDTQYF. CDR3 nucleotide sequence: TGTGCCAGCAGTCCCTCCGGCACAGATACGCAGTATTTT.

At least ten counts were recorded for this clonotype. This chain connects TRBV5-1 to TRBJ2-1; 15 nucleotides agree with TRBD2. Germline trimming cut 0 bases from V and 2 bases from J; bases unmatched to any gene: 6. Germline V CDR1 and CDR2: SGHRS, YFSETQ. The CDR3 length is 19 residues. The CDR3 nucleotides read TGCGCCAGCAGCTTGGTGGGGACTAGCGGGGGGAGGCCCTACAATGAGCAGTTCTTC. Translation: CASSLVGTSGGRPYNEQFF.

The V gene is TRBV3-1, the J gene TRBJ2-2; a weak D match, TRBD2 (5 bases). The CDR3 spans 15 residues. Trimming took off 10 bases at V and 6 bases at J, with 21 bases between the two ends. Germline CDR1 LGHDT, CDR2 YNNKEL (reference sequence). CDR3 DNA: TGTGCCACCTGCCAGCGGTTTCGATATTCCGGGGAGCTGTTTTTT. As protein: CATCQRFRYSGELFF.

This clonotype was observed at least ten times. The CDR3 sequence: CASSQMGTGAVNEQFF. The CDR3 DNA reads TGTGCCAGCAGCCAGATGGGGACAGGGGCTGTCAATGAGCAGTTCTTC. The chain uses TRBV14 and TRBJ2-1, with TRBD1 identical over 10 bases. V dropped 3 bases and J dropped 6; count of bases not matched to a gene: 8. In germline, CDR1 is SGHDN, CDR2 FVKESK. CDR3 length equals 16 residues. Looking up the rest from reference TRBV14 and TRBJ2-1 gives the full variable domain: EAGVTQFPSHSVIEKGQTVTLRCDPISGHDNLYWYRRVMGKEIKFLLHFVKESKQDESGMPNNRFLAERTGGTYSTLKVQPAELEDSGVYFCASSQMGTGAVNEQFFGPGTRLTVL.

This clonotype was found many times. The chain uses TRBV28 and TRBJ2-7; D possibly uses TRBD1 or TRBD2 (6 bases each). Trimming pared 6 bases from V and 0 bases from J, leaving 12 bases between. CDR3 length: 14 residues. Germline values: CDR1 MDHEN, CDR2 SYDVKM. DNA of the CDR3: TGTGCCAGCAGGGAGGGGGGAACCTCCTACGAGCAGTACTTC. It encodes CASREGGTSYEQYF.

V usage is TRBV12-3 or TRBV12-4 and J usage is TRBJ1-6, with D maybe TRBD1 (5 bases). The CDR3 covers 14 residues. Trimming cost V 2 bases and J 6 bases, with 8 bases left between them. CDR3 protein: CASSLRGGNSPLHF. For the CDR3, the DNA is TGTGCCAGCAGTTTACGGGGCGGTAATTCACCCCTCCACTTT.